This T cell receptor (beta chain) was recovered during a study of lymphopenia after photon versus proton radiotherapy. General study results and limits: Under photons, naive T cells and diversity fell while effector/memory populations rose. Authors raise, but do not show, better survival with proton therapy. Larger post-nadir TCR diversity loss correlated inversely with survival in deceased patients. Oligoclonal CD8+ Temra expansion after nadir drove photon patients' diversity drop.

The protocol was immunoSEQ multiplex PCR, while the TCRdb copy is restricted to in-frame clones and leaves out a portion. The profile shows over 40,000 clones, 80% to 95% of them singletons. This clone showed up just once. What it binds is not known. Deletions cut 1 base from V and 7 bases from J, with 10 bases between. The germline CDR1 and CDR2 sequences are MGHRA and YSYEKL. This CDR3 has 14 residues. The rearrangement uses TRBV4-1 and TRBJ2-2; D is undetermined. This specimen consisted of peripheral blood, obtained from a patient treated with photon-based radiotherapy. This TCR came from a woman aged 40 to 50 with cholangiocarcinoma. The CDR3 loop reads CASSQGSRRGELFF. The CDR3 coding sequence is TGCGCCAGCAGCCAAGGTTCCCGTCGCGGGGAGCTGTTTTTT.